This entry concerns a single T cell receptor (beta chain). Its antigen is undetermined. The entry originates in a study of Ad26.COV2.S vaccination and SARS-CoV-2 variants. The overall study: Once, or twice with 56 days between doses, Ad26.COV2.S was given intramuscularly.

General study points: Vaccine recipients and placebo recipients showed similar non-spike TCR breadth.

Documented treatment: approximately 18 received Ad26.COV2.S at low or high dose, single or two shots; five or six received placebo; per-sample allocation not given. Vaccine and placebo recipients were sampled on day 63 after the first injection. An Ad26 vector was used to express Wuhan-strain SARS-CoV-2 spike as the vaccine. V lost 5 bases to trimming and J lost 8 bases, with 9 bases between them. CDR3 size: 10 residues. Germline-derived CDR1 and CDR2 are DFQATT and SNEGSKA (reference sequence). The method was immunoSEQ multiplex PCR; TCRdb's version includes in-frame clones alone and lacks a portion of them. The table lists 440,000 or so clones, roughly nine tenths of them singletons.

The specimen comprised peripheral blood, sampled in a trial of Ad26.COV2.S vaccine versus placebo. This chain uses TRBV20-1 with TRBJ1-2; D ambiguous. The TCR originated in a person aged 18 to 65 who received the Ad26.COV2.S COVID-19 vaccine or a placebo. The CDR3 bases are TGCAGTGCTTTGAAAAGGGGCTACACCTTC. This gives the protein CSALKRGYTF.